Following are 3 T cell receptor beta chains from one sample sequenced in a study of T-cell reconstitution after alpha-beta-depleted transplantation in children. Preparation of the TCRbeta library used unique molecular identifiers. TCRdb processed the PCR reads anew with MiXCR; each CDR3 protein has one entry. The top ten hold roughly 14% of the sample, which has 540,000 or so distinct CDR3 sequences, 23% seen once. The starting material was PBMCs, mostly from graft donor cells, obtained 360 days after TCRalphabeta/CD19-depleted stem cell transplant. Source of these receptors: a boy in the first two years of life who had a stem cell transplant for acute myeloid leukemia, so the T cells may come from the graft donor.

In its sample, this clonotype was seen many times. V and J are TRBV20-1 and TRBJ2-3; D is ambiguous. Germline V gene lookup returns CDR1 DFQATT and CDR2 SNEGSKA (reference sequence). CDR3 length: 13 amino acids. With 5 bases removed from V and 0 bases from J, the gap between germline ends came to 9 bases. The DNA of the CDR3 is TGCAGTGCTGTGCCTTTTAGCACAGATACGCAGTATTTT. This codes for CSAVPFSTDTQYF.

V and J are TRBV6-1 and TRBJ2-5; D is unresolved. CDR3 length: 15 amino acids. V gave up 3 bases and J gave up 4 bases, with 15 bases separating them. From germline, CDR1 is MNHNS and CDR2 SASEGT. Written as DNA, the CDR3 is TGTGCCAGCAGTGATGACTCGTTCCGGCCAGAGACCCAGTACTTC. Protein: CASSDDSFRPETQYF.

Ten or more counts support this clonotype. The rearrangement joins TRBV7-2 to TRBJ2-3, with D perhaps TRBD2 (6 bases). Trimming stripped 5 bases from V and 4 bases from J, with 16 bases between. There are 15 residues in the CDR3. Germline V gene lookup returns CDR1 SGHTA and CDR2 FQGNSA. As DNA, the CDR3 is TGTGCCAGCAGCCACTCCGGGACTCTATCAGATACGCAGTATTTT. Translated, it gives CASSHSGTLSDTQYF.